This T cell receptor (beta chain) was captured in a study of cytomegalovirus exposure and HLA in healthy donors. The CDR3 spans 15 residues. The PCR was carried out with 60 Vbeta primers and 13 Jbeta primers. Profiled with immunoSEQ multiplex PCR; TCRdb holds only in-frame clones, not every one. The table records 130,000 to 150,000 clones, 80% of them present only once. Sequenced sample: PBMCs. The genes are TRBV21-1 and TRBJ1-1; the table assigns TRBD1, which was not confirmed against the DNA. TRBV21-1 is a pseudogene. This receptor was taken from a man aged 40-49 years in good health and CMV-seropositive. CDR3 coding DNA: TGTGCCAGCAGCAGCCATCGACAGGGTTTCACTGAAGCTTTCTTT. Translated, it gives CASSSHRQGFTEAFF.